Listed below are T cell receptor beta chains from one sample, sequenced in a study of Ad26.COV2.S vaccination and SARS-CoV-2 variants. Generated by immunoSEQ multiplex PCR, the TCRdb table keeps only in-frame clones and is missing some. There are a few hundred thousand clones in the sample; about nine tenths occur only once, and 1.5% to 2% lies in the top ten. The input for sequencing was peripheral blood, taken in a trial of Ad26.COV2.S vaccine versus placebo. These receptor sequences come from a person between 18 and 59 years old who received the Ad26.COV2.S COVID-19 vaccine or a placebo. The CDR3 runs from the conserved cysteine through the conserved F or W. D genes are given only for firm matches. Where a row states a size, it is once, few, many or the class of an expanded clone; other rows omit it.

j_gene | v_gene | abundance | d_gene | CDR3nt | CDR3aa
TRBJ2-2 | TRBV2 | . | TRBD2 | TGTGCCAGCAGTGAAGAAGGTAGCGGGGGAAATTTGGCCGGGGAGCTGTTTTTT | CASSEEGSGGNLAGELFF
TRBJ1-5 | TRBV7-8 | . | . | TGTGCCAGCAGCCCCGACAAGAATCAGCCCCAGCATTTT | CASSPDKNQPQHF
TRBJ2-1 | TRBV6-2/TRBV6-3 | . | . | TGTGCCAGCAGTTACGTAGGAAATGAGCAGTTCTTC | CASSYVGNEQFF
TRBJ2-7 | TRBV2 | . | . | TGTGCCAGCAGCGTCGCGGGGGAGCAGTACTTC | CASSVAGEQYF
TRBJ2-1 | TRBV2 | . | TRBD2 | TGTGCCGGCTCACTAAGGATTAGGAGTACTAGCGGGGGGCCGAGCTCCTACAATGAGCAGTTCTTC | CAGSLRIRSTSGGPSSYNEQFF
TRBJ1-5 | TRBV5-8 | . | . | TGTGCCAGCAGCTTGGCCATTTACCATATCTACCCGAGTCCCCAGCATTTT | CASSLAIYHIYPSPQHF
TRBJ2-5 | TRBV11-2 | . | . | TGTGCCAGCAGCTCCGTTCGCGCGGAGACCCAGTACTTC | CASSSVRAETQYF
TRBJ1-1 | TRBV10-1 | . | . | TGCGCCAGCAGTGAGAGCGGGGGAAACACTGAAGCTTTCTTT | CASSESGGNTEAFF
TRBJ2-7 | TRBV28 | few | TRBD1 | TGTGCCAGCAGTGCCGGCGGGACAGGGAACGAGCAGTACTTC | CASSAGGTGNEQYF
TRBJ2-5 | TRBV27 | . | . | TGTGCCAGCAGTTCAAGCGACTTATGGGAGACCCAGTACTTC | CASSSSDLWETQYF
TRBJ1-3 | TRBV12-5 | few | . | TGTGCTAGTGGCCTGGACCTTGGAAACACCATATATTTT | CASGLDLGNTIYF
TRBJ1-1 | TRBV27 | . | . | TGTGCCAGCAGTTTAACAGGAACCAGAGAGAAAGCTTTCTTT | CASSLTGTREKAFF
TRBJ2-1 | TRBV6-6 | . | . | TGTGCCAGCAGCCCCCGGGTGGCCGATCTGGAGTTCTTC | CASSPRVADLEFF
TRBJ1-3 | TRBV5-6 | few | . | TGTGCCAGCAGGGGTCTCAAGAGTGACACCATATATTTT | CASRGLKSDTIYF
TRBJ2-5 | TRBV3-1/TRBV3-2 | . | . | TGTGCCAGCAGCCGGGACAACCAAGAGACCCAGTACTTC | CASSRDNQETQYF
TRBJ1-1 | TRBV10-1 | few | TRBD1 | TGCGCCAGCAGAGGGACAGGGGGCGTTGGAGCTGAAGCTTTCTTT | CASRGTGGVGAEAFF
TRBJ2-1 | TRBV28 | . | TRBD1 | TGTGCCAGCAATACCGGGACAGGTATCTATGAGCAGTTCTTC | CASNTGTGIYEQFF
TRBJ2-1 | TRBV7-2 | . | . | TGTGCCAGCAGCCCCCAGGGCTCCTACAATGAGCAGTTCTTC | CASSPQGSYNEQFF
TRBJ2-1 | TRBV3-1/TRBV3-2 | . | TRBD2 | TGTGCCAGCAGCCCCGGAGGTGAGCGGGGGTACAATGAGCAGTTCTTC | CASSPGGERGYNEQFF
TRBJ2-1 | TRBV6-2/TRBV6-3 | . | . | TGTGCCAGCAGTTACCTGACAGGTGTCTACAATGAGCAGTTCTTC | CASSYLTGVYNEQFF
TRBJ1-3 | TRBV11-3 | . | . | TGTGCCAGCAGCCTCGGGACGGAGAGCTCTGGAAACACCATATATTTT | CASSLGTESSGNTIYF
TRBJ2-3 | TRBV5-1 | . | . | TGCGCCTGCCGAGAGGAGGGCGGGCGCACAGATACGCAGTATTTT | CACREEGGRTDTQYF
TRBJ2-1 | TRBV4-1 | . | . | TGCGCCAGCAGCGCCCTATACAGCTCCTACAATGAGCAGTTCTTC | CASSALYSSYNEQFF
TRBJ2-7 | TRBV9 | few | . | TGTGCCAGCAGCGTAATAGACAGCATTTCCTACGAGCAGTACTTC | CASSVIDSISYEQYF
TRBJ2-7 | TRBV27 | . | . | TGTGCCAGCGCCCTAGGGCTCTCCTACGAGCAGTACTTC | CASALGLSYEQYF
TRBJ2-3 | TRBV19 | . | TRBD1 | TGTGCCAGTAGGGGGACAGGGATCACAGATACGCAGTATTTT | CASRGTGITDTQYF
TRBJ2-7 | TRBV6-2/TRBV6-3 | few | TRBD2 | TGTGCCAGCAGTTATTGGGGGGGCTACGAGCAGTACTTC | CASSYWGGYEQYF
TRBJ2-7 | TRBV5-1 | few | . | TGCGCCAGCAGCTACGAGACAGGGAGGTATTACGAGCAGTACTTC | CASSYETGRYYEQYF
TRBJ2-7 | TRBV28 | . | . | TGTGCCAGCAGTTTCCCCCCCTCGGGGGAGCAGTACTTC | CASSFPPSGEQYF
TRBJ2-7 | TRBV7-9 | . | . | TGTGCCAGCAGCTTACTCGAAGGGAACAGGGCCTTC | CASSLLEGNRAF
TRBJ2-3 | TRBV7-8 | . | . | TGTGCCAGCAGCTTAGGAACTAGCTCATTCACAGATACGCAGTATTTT | CASSLGTSSFTDTQYF
TRBJ2-6 | TRBV5-4 | . | . | TGTGCCAGCAGCGGCGACGGGTTTCTGCCCTCTGGGGCCAACGTCCTGACTTTC | CASSGDGFLPSGANVLTF
TRBJ2-7 | TRBV28 | . | TRBD1 | TGTGCCAGCAGTCTCTGGACAGGGGCATCCTACGAGCAGTACTTC | CASSLWTGASYEQYF
TRBJ2-7 | TRBV28 | . | . | TGTGCCAGCAGGAGCCGGGACGGAACCTACGAGCAGTACTTC | CASRSRDGTYEQYF
TRBJ1-2 | TRBV12-3/TRBV12-4 | . | . | TGTGCCAGCAGTTTGGGAGGGGCGGATGGCTACACCTTC | CASSLGGADGYTF
TRBJ2-5 | TRBV5-6 | . | . | TGTGCCAGCAGCAGACGATCCGAGGGGGTAGAGACCCAGTACTTC | CASSRRSEGVETQYF
TRBJ1-1 | TRBV18 | . | . | TGTGCCAGCTCAGGCCAGCCGAACACTGAAGCTTTCTTT | CASSGQPNTEAFF
TRBJ1-1 | TRBV7-9 | . | . | TGTGCCAGCAGCCCCGACAGCGGTTGGGCTTTCTTT | CASSPDSGWAFF
TRBJ1-5 | TRBV11-3 | . | . | TGTGCCAGCAGCTTAGCCCGAAAAGGGGATCAGCCCCAGCATTTT | CASSLARKGDQPQHF
TRBJ2-3 | TRBV5-1 | . | . | TGCGCCAGCAGCTTGGTCCCCGACGCCCCCACAGATACGCAGTATTTT | CASSLVPDAPTDTQYF
TRBJ2-1 | TRBV28 | once | . | TGTGCCAGCTGGTCCCTTGGGAATGAGCAGTTCTTC | CASWSLGNEQFF
TRBJ2-2 | TRBV7-2 | . | TRBD2 | TGTGCCAGCTCAGCTAGCGGGATGAACACCGGGGAGCTGTTTTTT | CASSASGMNTGELFF
TRBJ1-3 | TRBV7-2 | . | . | TGTGCCAGCAGCGAAAACCGGGCCACCTCTGGAAACACCATATATTTT | CASSENRATSGNTIYF
TRBJ2-7 | TRBV6-2/TRBV6-3 | . | TRBD1 | TGTGCCAGCAGTACAGCGGGACAGGGGATCTACGAGCAGTACTTC | CASSTAGQGIYEQYF
TRBJ2-7 | TRBV7-9 | . | . | TGTGCCAGCAGCTTAATGGCAGGGCCGAACGAGCAGTACTTC | CASSLMAGPNEQYF
TRBJ2-7 | TRBV7-2 | . | TRBD2 | TGTGCCAGCAGCTTATTGGCGGGGGGTTTCTACGAGCAGTACTTC | CASSLLAGGFYEQYF
TRBJ1-1 | TRBV14 | once | . | TGTGCCAGCAGCCAAGAATTAAGGAGCACTGAAGCTTTCTTT | CASSQELRSTEAFF
TRBJ1-3 | TRBV7-2 | . | TRBD1 | TGTGCCAGCAGCTTAGCAGGGGGCGCATCTGGAAACACCATATATTTT | CASSLAGGASGNTIYF
TRBJ1-5 | TRBV4-1 | . | . | TGCGCCAGCAGCCAGGGCCCGGATTACAATCAGCCCCAGCATTTT | CASSQGPDYNQPQHF
TRBJ1-2 | TRBV9 | . | . | TGTGCCAGCAGCGTGCAGGGTATTGCTAACTATGGCTACACCTTC | CASSVQGIANYGYTF
TRBJ1-1 | TRBV5-1 | . | TRBD1 | TGCGCCAGCAGCCCAGACCACCGGGACAGGCTAGGAGCTTTCTTT | CASSPDHRDRLGAFF
TRBJ2-2 | TRBV21-1 | . | . | TGTGCCAGCAGCAAAGGCGGGGTCCCTTCAGCCACTAAACGCGCCGGGGAGCTGTTTTTT | CASSKGGVPSATKRAGELFF